This record covers a single T cell receptor (beta chain). These data belong to a study of blood T cell repertoires in COVID-19. Study as a whole: The United States, Italy and Spain supplied acute and convalescent COVID-19 samples.

The CDR3 contains 15 residues. CDR1 is SNHLY and CDR2 is FYNNEI in the germline V gene. V was clipped by 6 bases and J by 2 bases, with 13 bases between them. This table comes from immunoSEQ multiplex PCR, and its TCRdb copy is limited to in-frame clones, with some not included. The sample lists some 270,000 clones, roughly 90% occurring once. Sequencing was done on a sample of PBMCs or T cells enriched from blood (not recorded which). V and J are TRBV2 and TRBJ1-4; D remains unclear. The clonotype was recovered from a woman aged 55-70 years who had recovered from COVID-19. CDR3 DNA sequence: TGTGCCAGCAGCTCGGGTTATTCGACTAATGAAAAACTGTTTTTT. This encodes CASSSGYSTNEKLFF.